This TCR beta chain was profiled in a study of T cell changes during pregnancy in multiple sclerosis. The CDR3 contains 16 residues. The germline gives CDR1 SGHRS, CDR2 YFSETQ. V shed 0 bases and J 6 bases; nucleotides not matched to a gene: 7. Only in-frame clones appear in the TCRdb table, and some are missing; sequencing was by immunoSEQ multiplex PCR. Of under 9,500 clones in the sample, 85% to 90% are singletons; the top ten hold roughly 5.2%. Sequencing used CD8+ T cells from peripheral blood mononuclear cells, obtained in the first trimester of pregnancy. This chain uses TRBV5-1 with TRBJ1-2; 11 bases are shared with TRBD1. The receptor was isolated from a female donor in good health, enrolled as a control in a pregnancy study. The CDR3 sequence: CASSLALGQGADGYTF. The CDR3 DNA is TGCGCCAGCAGCTTGGCCCTCGGACAGGGGGCGGATGGCTACACCTTC.